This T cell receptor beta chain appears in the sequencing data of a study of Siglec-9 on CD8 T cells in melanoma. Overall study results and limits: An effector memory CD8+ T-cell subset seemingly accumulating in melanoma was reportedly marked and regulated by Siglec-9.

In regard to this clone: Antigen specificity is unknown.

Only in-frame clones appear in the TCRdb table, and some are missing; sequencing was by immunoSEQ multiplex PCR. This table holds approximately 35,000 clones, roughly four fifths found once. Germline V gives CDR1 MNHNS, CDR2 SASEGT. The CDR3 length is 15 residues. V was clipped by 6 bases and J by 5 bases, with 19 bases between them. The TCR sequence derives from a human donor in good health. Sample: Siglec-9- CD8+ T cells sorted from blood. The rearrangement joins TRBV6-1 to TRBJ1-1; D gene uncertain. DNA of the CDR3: TGTGCCAGCAGATCCCTATGGACCGCGAGGACTGAAGCTTTCTTT. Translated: CASRSLWTARTEAFF.